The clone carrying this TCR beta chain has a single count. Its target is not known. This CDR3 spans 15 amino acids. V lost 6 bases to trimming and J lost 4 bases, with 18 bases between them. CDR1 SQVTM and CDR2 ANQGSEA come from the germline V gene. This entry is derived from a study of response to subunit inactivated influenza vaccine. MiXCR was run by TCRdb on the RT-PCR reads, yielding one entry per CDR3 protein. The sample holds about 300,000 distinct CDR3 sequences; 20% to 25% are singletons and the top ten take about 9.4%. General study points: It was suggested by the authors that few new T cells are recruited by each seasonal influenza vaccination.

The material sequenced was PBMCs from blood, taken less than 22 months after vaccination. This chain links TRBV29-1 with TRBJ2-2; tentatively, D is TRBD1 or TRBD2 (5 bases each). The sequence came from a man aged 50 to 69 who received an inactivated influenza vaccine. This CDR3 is CSVTSRDRSTGELFF. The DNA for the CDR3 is TGCAGCGTCACATCCCGGGACCGATCCACCGGGGAGCTGTTTTTT.